A single sample is the source of the 21 T cell receptor beta chains below, sequenced in a study of cytomegalovirus exposure and HLA in healthy donors. Sequencing used immunoSEQ multiplex PCR; TCRdb keeps in-frame clones, though not all of them. Of about 260,000 clones listed, 90% are singletons. The specimen sequenced was PBMCs. These receptors came from a woman aged 25 to 39 in good health and CMV-seronegative.

The chain links TRBV18 to TRBJ2-1; 9 nucleotides agree with TRBD1. This CDR3 contains 15 residues. J gave up 3 bases and V 2 bases, and 2 bases lay outside the gene matches. Looked up from germline, CDR1 is KGHSH and CDR2 is LQKENI. In nucleotides, the CDR3 is TGTGCCAGCTCACCAGGGACAGGGAACTACAATGAGCAGTTCTTC. The encoded protein is CASSPGTGNYNEQFF.

The chain uses TRBV5-6 and TRBJ2-7; D is uncertain. Trimming took off 4 bases at V and 3 bases at J, with 5 bases between the two ends. The CDR3 is made up of 11 amino acids. The V gene's germline CDR1 is SGHDT and CDR2 YYEEEE. The CDR3 reads CASSNGYEQYF. CDR3 bases: TGTGCCAGCAGCAATGGCTACGAGCAGTACTTC.

This chain connects TRBV11-1 to TRBJ2-1, with a tentative D call TRBD2 (6 bases). V was clipped by 8 bases and J by 0 bases, with 11 bases between them. Per germline, CDR1 SGHAT and CDR2 FQDESV (reference sequence). The CDR3 loop spans 14 amino acids. The CDR3 DNA reads TGTGCCAGCGGGGCGGGGTACTCCTACAATGAGCAGTTCTTC. Translating it yields CASGAGYSYNEQFF.

The CDR3 spells CASSENPDLYNEQFF. CDR3 nucleotide sequence: TGTGCCAGCAGTGAAAACCCCGACTTGTACAATGAGCAGTTCTTC. This chain joins TRBV6-1 and TRBJ2-1, with D unresolved. Germline assignment: CDR1 MNHNS and CDR2 SASEGT. There are 15 residues in the CDR3. Trimming took off 2 bases at V and 4 bases at J, with 12 bases between the two ends.

The rearrangement links TRBV28 to TRBJ2-7; D gene uncertain. The CDR3 length is 15 residues. CDR1 and CDR2 from the germline V gene are MDHEN and SYDVKM. Trimming removed 3 bases from V and 6 bases from J, with 18 bases in between. CDR3 in amino acids: CASSFRSLRQAEQYF. CDR3 DNA: TGTGCCAGCAGTTTTCGGTCTTTAAGGCAGGCCGAGCAGTACTTC.

V usage is TRBV6-5 and J usage is TRBJ2-2; D gene ambiguous. V dropped 2 bases and J dropped 3 bases, with 4 bases sitting between them. Germline V gene sequence: CDR1 MNHEY, CDR2 SVGAGI. This CDR3 has 13 amino acids. The CDR3 spells CASSYLHTGELFF. The CDR3 region has the DNA TGTGCCAGCAGTTACCTACACACCGGGGAGCTGTTTTTT.

The chain couples TRBV5-1 to TRBJ2-7; D remains ambiguous. This CDR3 is 13 amino acids long. Germline CDR1 is SGHRS and CDR2 is YFSETQ. V lost 3 bases, J lost 7 bases, and 14 bases lay in between. CDR3 bases: TGCGCCAGCAGCTCGGGTTCCCTCGGGGAGCAGTACTTC. Protein sequence: CASSSGSLGEQYF. Filled out from reference TRBV5-1 and TRBJ2-7, the complete variable domain reads KAGVTQTPRYLIKTRGQQVTLSCSPISGHRSVSWYQQTPGQGLQFLFEYFSETQRNKGNFPGRFSGRQFSNSRSEMNVSTLELGDSALYLCASSSGSLGEQYFGPGTRLTVT.

A single count supports this clone. The rearrangement uses TRBV6-1 and TRBJ2-1; the match to TRBD2 covers 8 bases. Trimming removed 2 bases from V and 1 base from J; junction bases left unmatched: 19. Germline V gives CDR1 MNHNS, CDR2 SASEGT. This CDR3 contains 21 residues. The CDR3 sequence: CASSEIITGTRPVGSYNEQFF. For the CDR3, the DNA is TGTGCCAGCAGTGAAATAATTACCGGGACTAGACCGGTGGGTTCCTACAATGAGCAGTTCTTC.

The chain uses TRBV19 and TRBJ2-6; D may be TRBD1 (5 bases). Germline lookup yields CDR1 LNHDA and CDR2 SQIVND (reference sequence). This CDR3 contains 14 residues. Trimming took 10 bases from V and 0 from J, leaving 10 bases between them. The DNA for the CDR3 is TGTGCCACCAGGACACGCTCTGGGGCCAACGTCCTGACTTTC. Its protein is CATRTRSGANVLTF.

The chain is built from TRBV27 and TRBJ2-7, with 11 positions matching TRBD2. Unmatched junction bases numbered 11, after V lost 0 bases and J lost 1 base. Looked up from germline, CDR1 is MNHEY and CDR2 is SMNVEV (reference sequence). The CDR3 loop spans 19 amino acids. The CDR3 loop reads CASSLSAPGSGRASYEQYF. CDR3 bases: TGTGCCAGCAGTTTATCGGCCCCCGGTAGCGGGAGGGCTTCCTACGAGCAGTACTTC.

This chain joins TRBV29-1 and TRBJ2-2; D unclear. V lost 6 bases and J lost 1, with 6 bases in between. The CDR3 is 12 amino acids. Germline CDR1 SQVTM, CDR2 ANQGSEA. The CDR3 nucleotides read TGCAGCGTCATCCTGAACACCGGGGAGCTGTTTTTT. Protein: CSVILNTGELFF.

This clone was counted once. The CDR3 region is CASSAGTGSTEAFF. The CDR3 DNA reads as TGTGCCAGCAGTGCTGGGACAGGATCCACTGAAGCTTTCTTT. The rearrangement links TRBV6-1 to TRBJ1-1, with TRBD1 identical over 8 bases. The CDR3 length is 14 residues. Germline CDR1 is MNHNS and CDR2 is SASEGT. With V trimmed by 4 bases and J by 4 bases, 5 bases remained unmatched.

The gene calls are TRBV7-2 and TRBJ2-7; D tentatively reads TRBD1 or TRBD2 (5 bases each). Germline CDR1 is SGHTA and CDR2 is FQGNSA. The V gene lost 3 bases and the J gene lost 5 bases, with 17 bases spanning the gap. The CDR3 length is 15 residues. CDR3 residues: CASSFSMTGRDEQYF. The CDR3 DNA reads as TGTGCCAGCAGCTTTAGTATGACGGGACGAGACGAGCAGTACTTC.

The chain uses TRBV10-3 and TRBJ1-1; the D gene is possibly TRBD1 (5 bases). V lost 1 base and J lost 1, with 10 bases in between. This CDR3 has 15 amino acids. Germline-derived CDR1 and CDR2 are ENHRY and SYGVKD. The CDR3 bases are TGTGCCATCAGTGAGTGGAGGGACGGGAACACTGAAGCTTTCTTT. Translated: CAISEWRDGNTEAFF.

The chain uses TRBV4-1 and TRBJ2-1; D perhaps matches TRBD1 (5 bases). The V end was cut by 2 bases, the J end by 7 bases, with 15 bases between. Per the germline V gene, CDR1 is MGHRA and CDR2 is YSYEKL. CDR3 length equals 15 residues. The CDR3, as DNA: TGCGCCAGCAGCCAACCTAGGGGTCGGATGAATGAGCAGTTCTTC. Translation: CASSQPRGRMNEQFF.

V and J are TRBV7-2 and TRBJ1-2, with 9 nucleotides matching TRBD1. V shed 5 bases and J 3 bases; nucleotides not matched to a gene: 13. Germline V lookup: CDR1 SGHTA, CDR2 FQGNSA. The CDR3 consists of 17 residues. As DNA, the CDR3 is TGTGCCAGCAGCCTAAATAGTTGGGGACAGGGAGACTATGGCTACACCTTC. Protein product: CASSLNSWGQGDYGYTF.

V gene TRBV7-8 combines with J gene TRBJ1-4; 8 nucleotides match TRBD1. In germline, CDR1 is SGHVS, CDR2 FQNEAQ. CDR3 size: 16 residues. J gave up 4 bases and V 5 bases, and 9 bases lay outside the gene matches. The CDR3 coding sequence is TGTGCCAGCAGCCCTCGACAGGGGAAGGGTAATGAAAAACTGTTTTTT. The encoded protein is CASSPRQGKGNEKLFF.

V usage is TRBV2 and J usage is TRBJ2-5, with D possibly TRBD2 on 5 matching bases. V lost 8 bases and J 5 bases, leaving 12 bases between the germline ends. Germline CDR1 and CDR2: SNHLY and FYNNEI. The CDR3 has 12 residues. CDR3 in DNA: TGTGCCAGCGACCTCGGGGTTGAGACCCAGTACTTC. Its protein is CASDLGVETQYF.

This clone was found once. J is TRBJ2-7 and V is TRBV11-1, with D uncertain. Trimming pared 3 bases from V and 1 base from J, leaving 10 bases between. CDR1 is SGHAT, CDR2 FQDESV, per germline (reference sequence). This CDR3 has 14 residues. In nucleotides, the CDR3 is TGTGCCAGCAGCTTGCAGGTTGGATCCTACGAGCAGTACTTC. Amino acid sequence: CASSLQVGSYEQYF.

V and J are TRBV6-5 and TRBJ2-1; a weak D match, TRBD1 (5 bases). Trimming shortened V by 2 bases and J by 8 bases, and 16 bases separated the two germline ends. The CDR3 covers 15 residues. Looked up from germline, CDR1 is MNHEY and CDR2 is SVGAGI. CDR3 DNA: TGTGCCAGCAGTTACGCCCCATATGGGGCCGATGAGCAGTTCTTC. Its protein is CASSYAPYGADEQFF.

The chain combines TRBV7-2 with TRBJ2-7, with 9 bases fitting TRBD1. Trimming took 3 bases from V and 1 from J; bases not matched to a gene: 7. This CDR3 region has 16 residues. CDR1 SGHTA and CDR2 FQGNSA come from the germline V gene. The CDR3 protein is CASSLSGTGISYEQYF. CDR3 DNA: TGTGCCAGCAGCTTGTCCGGGACAGGGATTTCCTACGAGCAGTACTTC.